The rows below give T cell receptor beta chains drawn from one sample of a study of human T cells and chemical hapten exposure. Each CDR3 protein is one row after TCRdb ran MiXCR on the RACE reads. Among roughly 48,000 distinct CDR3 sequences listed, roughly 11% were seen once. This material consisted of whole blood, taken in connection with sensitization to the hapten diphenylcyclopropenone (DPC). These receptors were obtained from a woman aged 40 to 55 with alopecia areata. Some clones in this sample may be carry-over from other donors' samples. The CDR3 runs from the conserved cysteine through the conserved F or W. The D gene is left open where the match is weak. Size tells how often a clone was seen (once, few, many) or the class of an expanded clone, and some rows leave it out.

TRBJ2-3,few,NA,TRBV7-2,TGTGCCAGCAGCCAAGGCAACCAGGGGGATACGCAGTATTTT,CASSQGNQGDTQYF
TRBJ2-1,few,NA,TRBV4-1,TGCGCCAGCAGCCAAGATCCCCTCCTCGCGACCACGTACAATGAGCAGTTCTTC,CASSQDPLLATTYNEQFF
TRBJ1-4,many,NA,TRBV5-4,TGTGCCAGCAGAGGGGCTGGGGAAAAACTGTTTTTT,CASRGAGEKLFF
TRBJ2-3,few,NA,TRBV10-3,TGTGCCATCAGTGATTTGCTTCCCGAAATAGATACGCAGTATTTT,CAISDLLPEIDTQYF
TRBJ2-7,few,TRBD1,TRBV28,TGTGCCAGCAGGATGCCCGGGACAGGGATGTACGAGCAGTACTTC,CASRMPGTGMYEQYF
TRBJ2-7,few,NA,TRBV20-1,TGCAGTGCTACCCAGTCCTACGAGCAGTACTTC,CSATQSYEQYF
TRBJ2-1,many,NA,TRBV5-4,TGTGCCACCCAATTCCAAGGCGGGCACTCCTACAATGAGCAGTTCTTC,CATQFQGGHSYNEQFF
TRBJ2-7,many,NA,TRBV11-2,TGTGCCAGCAGCTTAGTGATGGGAACAGGTGAACGGTCCTACGAGCAGTACTTC,CASSLVMGTGERSYEQYF
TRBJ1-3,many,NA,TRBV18,TGTGCCAGCTCACCACCCGGGGCCGGGGGTGGAAACACCATATATTTT,CASSPPGAGGGNTIYF
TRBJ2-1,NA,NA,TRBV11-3,TGTGCCAGCAGCCCGCGAGGGGGGGCGAGGGGTGAGCAGTTCTTC,CASSPRGGARGEQFF